The next 10 T cell receptor beta chains were all read from a single sample in a study of somatic mutations in cytotoxic T cells in rheumatoid arthritis. Some clones are missing from TCRdb's copy, which holds only in-frame ones; the method was immunoSEQ multiplex PCR. This repertoire shows 20,000 to 25,000 clones, approximately 78% found once; its top ten account for 3% to 4%. Sequencing input: CD8+ T cells sorted from blood. These receptors came from an adult with rheumatoid arthritis.

The chain joins TRBV7-9 to TRBJ2-5; no clear D gene. Trimming removed 1 base at V and 5 bases at J, with 23 bases between. Germline lookup yields CDR1 SEHNR and CDR2 FQNEAQ (reference sequence). The CDR3 sequence is 18 residues long. The CDR3 DNA reads TGTGCCAGCAGCTTAGGGCAGTTTTTACCTGACTCCATTGAGACCCAGTACTTC. The encoded protein is CASSLGQFLPDSIETQYF.

The chain joins TRBV5-6 to TRBJ2-1; no definite D call. Germline V gene lookup returns CDR1 SGHDT and CDR2 YYEEEE. This CDR3 has 16 residues. V was shortened by 4 bases and J by 0 bases, with 14 bases between the two germline ends. The CDR3 protein is CASSLRPSLSYNEQFF. In DNA, the CDR3 is TGTGCCAGCAGCCTCCGCCCCAGCCTCTCCTACAATGAGCAGTTCTTC.

The chain combines TRBV7-9 with TRBJ1-1, with 8 bases that match TRBD1. V shed 3 bases and J 5 bases; nucleotides not matched to a gene: 5. The CDR3 has 14 amino acids. CDR1 and CDR2 (germline): SEHNR, FQNEAQ (reference sequence). CDR3 DNA: TGTGCCAGCAGCTTTGGCAGGGGGCAGACTGAAGCTTTCTTT. Translated: CASSFGRGQTEAFF.

This rearrangement joins TRBV5-6 to TRBJ1-6, with D possibly TRBD1 on 6 matching bases. The germline gives CDR1 SGHDT, CDR2 YYEEEE. CDR3 size: 14 residues. The ends were cut back, 4 bases at V and 6 bases at J, with 11 bases in the middle. CDR3 amino acids: CASSERGFNSPLHF. In DNA form, the CDR3 reads TGTGCCAGCAGCGAGAGGGGGTTTAATTCACCCCTCCACTTT.

Only a few counts were recorded for this clone. The rearrangement uses TRBV5-6 and TRBJ1-2; no firm D call. V lost 0 bases and J lost 7, with 10 bases in between. The CDR3 consists of 13 residues. Looked up from germline, CDR1 is SGHDT and CDR2 is YYEEEE. The CDR3 here is CASSLGQATGYTF. DNA for the CDR3: TGTGCCAGCAGCTTGGGACAAGCGACTGGCTACACCTTC.

This sequence joins TRBV19 and TRBJ2-5, with TRBD2 identical over 7 bases. Germline V gene data show CDR1 as LNHDA and CDR2 as SQIVND (reference sequence). The CDR3 is 13 amino acids. The junction had 6 bases not matched to a gene; V was cut back by 6 bases and J by 5 bases. The chain's CDR3 is CASSRWGGETQYF. CDR3 nucleotide sequence: TGTGCCAGTAGCCGGTGGGGGGGTGAGACCCAGTACTTC. Combining the CDR3 with reference TRBV19 and TRBJ2-5 gives the whole variable domain DGGITQSPKYLFRKEGQNVTLSCEQNLNHDAMYWYRQDPGQGLRLIYYSQIVNDFQKGDIAEGYSVSREKKESFPLTVTSAQKNPTAFYLCASSRWGGETQYFGPGTRLLVL.

The rearrangement joins TRBV11-1 to TRBJ2-7; a weak D match, TRBD1 (6 bases). CDR1 SGHAT and CDR2 FQDESV come from the germline V gene (reference sequence). The CDR3 contains 15 residues. Trimming removed 2 bases from V and 5 bases from J, with 16 bases in between. The chain's CDR3 is CASSLRGQVLDEQYF. CDR3 bases: TGTGCCAGCAGCTTAAGGGGACAAGTGCTCGACGAGCAGTACTTC.

J is TRBJ2-2 and V is TRBV7-3; D uncertain. CDR1 is SGHTA, CDR2 FQGTGA, per germline. This CDR3 is built from 13 residues. The V and J ends lost 4 bases and 5 bases respectively, with 8 bases between them. The CDR3 sequence: CASSSTGTGELFF. The CDR3 DNA sequence: TGTGCCAGCAGCTCTACTGGGACCGGGGAGCTGTTTTTT.

This chain links TRBV7-9 with TRBJ1-3; tentative D call: TRBD1 (5 bases). Germline loops: CDR1 SEHNR, CDR2 FQNEAQ (reference sequence). V was trimmed by 1 base and J by 7 bases, leaving 5 bases between them. The CDR3 is 12 amino acids. CDR3 in DNA: TGTGCCAGCAGCTTAGGGGGGAACACCATATATTTT. Translation: CASSLGGNTIYF.

V usage is TRBV5-6 and J usage is TRBJ2-3, with TRBD2 matching 7 bases. V trimming: 3 bases; J trimming: 0 bases; junction bases outside the gene matches: 7. Germline assignment: CDR1 SGHDT and CDR2 YYEEEE. The CDR3 is 16 amino acids. CDR3 sequence (DNA): TGTGCCAGCAGCTGGGGGAGGGCGGGCAGCACAGATACGCAGTATTTT. Protein product: CASSWGRAGSTDTQYF. Looking up the rest from reference TRBV5-6 and TRBJ2-3 gives the full variable domain: DAGVTQSPTHLIKTRGQQVTLRCSPKSGHDTVSWYQQALGQGPQFIFQYYEEEERQRGNFPDRFSGHQFPNYSSELNVNALLLGDSALYLCASSWGRAGSTDTQYFGPGTRLTVL.